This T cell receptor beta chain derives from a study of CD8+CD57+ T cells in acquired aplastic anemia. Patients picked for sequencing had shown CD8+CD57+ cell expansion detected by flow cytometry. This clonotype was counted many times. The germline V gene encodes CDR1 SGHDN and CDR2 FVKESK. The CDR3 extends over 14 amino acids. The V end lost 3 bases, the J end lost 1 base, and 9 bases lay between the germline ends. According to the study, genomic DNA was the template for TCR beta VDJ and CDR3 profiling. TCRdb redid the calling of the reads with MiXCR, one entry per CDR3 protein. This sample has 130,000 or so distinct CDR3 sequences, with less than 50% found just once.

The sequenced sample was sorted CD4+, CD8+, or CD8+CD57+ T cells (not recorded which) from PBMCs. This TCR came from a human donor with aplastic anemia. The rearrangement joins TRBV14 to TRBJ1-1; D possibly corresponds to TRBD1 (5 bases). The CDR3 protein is CASSQGPANTEAFF. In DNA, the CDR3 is TGTGCCAGCAGCCAGGGACCGGCGAACACTGAAGCTTTCTTT. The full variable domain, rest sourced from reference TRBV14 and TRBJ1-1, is EAGVTQFPSHSVIEKGQTVTLRCDPISGHDNLYWYRRVMGKEIKFLLHFVKESKQDESGMPNNRFLAERTGGTYSTLKVQPAELEDSGVYFCASSQGPANTEAFFGQGTRLTVV.